This T cell receptor (beta chain) was sequenced during a study of blood T cells in healthy people across ages. There were at least 5.5 micrograms of total RNA extracted from every sample. This CDR3 is 16 amino acids long. V was pared by 3 bases and J by 2 bases, with 10 bases of the junction left unmatched. CDR1 is SGHTA, CDR2 FQGNSA, per germline. A sample-barcoded 5' primer and a J-beta primer mix were used in a second PCR of about 7 to 12 cycles. TCRdb passed the 5' RACE reads through MiXCR, listing each CDR3 protein once. Altogether 1.5 million to 2 million distinct CDR3 sequences are present, 28% being singletons, with the ten largest covering roughly 8.2%.

This rearrangement joins TRBV7-2 to TRBJ2-7; TRBD2 matches 7 bases. This sequence originates from a woman aged 25 to 45 in good health. The specimen sequenced was blood. This chain's CDR3 is CASSFSGGRLPYEQYF. For the CDR3, the DNA is TGTGCCAGCAGCTTTTCGGGCGGGAGATTGCCCTACGAGCAGTACTTC.